This entry concerns a single TCR beta chain. The V gene end was trimmed by 4 bases and the J gene end by 3 bases; junction bases not matched to a gene: 3. Germline V CDR1 and CDR2: SGHRS, YFSETQ. The CDR3 is made up of 14 amino acids. The data originate from a study of blood T cell repertoires in COVID-19. Study-level background: COVID-19 samples, acute and convalescent, were from the United States, Italy and Spain.

Original analysis: Amplification with reference gene primers provided the estimates of nucleated cell counts. The method was immunoSEQ multiplex PCR; TCRdb's version includes in-frame clones alone and lacks a portion of them. For V, J and clone size, that table is used; D and trimming come from the DNA. The sample shows about 98,000 clones, over 75% of them seen only once. The sequenced material came from peripheral blood. The chain recombines TRBV5-1 with TRBJ1-4, with TRBD1 matching over 7 bases. This sequence was found in a woman of 80 years or more with acute or convalescent COVID-19. For the CDR3, the DNA is TGCGCCAGCAGCACCGGGACAGCTAATGAAAAACTGTTTTTT. Protein sequence: CASSTGTANEKLFF. Full variable domain (outside the CDR3, taken from reference TRBV5-1 and TRBJ1-4): KAGVTQTPRYLIKTRGQQVTLSCSPISGHRSVSWYQQTPGQGLQFLFEYFSETQRNKGNFPGRFSGRQFSNSRSEMNVSTLELGDSALYLCASSTGTANEKLFFGSGTQLSVL.